This record concerns one TCR beta chain sequence. The record originates from a study of blood T cell repertoires in COVID-19. Study summary: From T cells, B-cell-depleted T cells, or PBMCs came the material, which was cDNA or gDNA.

The method was immunoSEQ multiplex PCR; TCRdb's version includes in-frame clones alone and lacks a portion of them. The profile shows some 270,000 clones, approximately 83% of them singletons. The CDR3 is made up of 13 amino acids. Germline V gene data show CDR1 as SEHNR and CDR2 as FQNEAQ (reference sequence). V was trimmed by 2 bases and J by 6 bases, leaving 8 bases between them. Sample: peripheral blood. This receptor was obtained from a woman in her sixties or seventies with acute or convalescent COVID-19. This chain connects TRBV7-9 to TRBJ1-3, with no clear D. Written as DNA, the CDR3 is TGTGCCAGCAGCTTAAATTCGGTAAACACCATATATTTT. Its protein is CASSLNSVNTIYF.